These T cell receptor beta chains were read from a single sample in a study of cytotoxic CD8 clonotypes in ibrutinib-treated CLL. Data came from immunoSEQ multiplex PCR; TCRdb stores just in-frame clones and leaves some out. The profile shows 300,000 or so clones, 60% to 80% of them singletons. The sample was PBMCs, taken after 36 months of ibrutinib treatment. The receptors derive from a human donor with chronic lymphocytic leukemia. Both conserved end residues are part of each CDR3.

v_call	cdr3_length	j_call	cdr3_aa
TRBV7-3	15	TRBJ1-2	CASSLGGAANYGYTF
TRBV2	15	TRBJ2-3	CASPRGALSTDTQYF
TRBV15	16	TRBJ2-3	CATSRGWGDGTDTQYF
TRBV6-1	11	TRBJ2-7	CASRGDYEQYF
TRBV5-1	13	TRBJ2-5	CASSLAAQETQYF
TRBV6-6	13	TRBJ1-5	CASSYVSGWPQHF
TRBV9	14	TRBJ2-1	CASSVRWRGNEQFF
TRBV5-1	14	TRBJ1-1	CASSLGAEGTEAFF
TRBV7-9	18	TRBJ2-5	CASSLNGLAYPAEETQYF
TRBV15	17	TRBJ2-7	CATSRDPAWGKSYEQYF
TRBV2	15	TRBJ1-5	CASRTTGLGNQPQHF
TRBV4-3	16	TRBJ2-5	CASSQRLAGGLETQYF
TRBV29-1	13	TRBJ2-3	CSVLRGDTDTQYF
TRBV29-1	14	TRBJ2-5	CSVEVAAGGETQYF
TRBV9	17	TRBJ2-1	CASSVHKQGGAYNEQFF
TRBV28	15	TRBJ1-1	CASSSRDTRGTEAFF
TRBV28	14	TRBJ1-2	CASSPSGGYYGYTF
TRBV11-2	19	TRBJ1-2	CASSLVRQGRDPLSGGYTF
TRBV7-6	13	TRBJ2-1	CASSYIGSNEQFF
TRBV13	14	TRBJ2-3	CASSLWLPGDTQYF
TRBV4-2	13	TRBJ2-3	CASSPELSDTQYF
TRBV5-1	15	TRBJ2-5	CASSFNPGVEETQYF
TRBV29-1	16	TRBJ2-3	CSVDFRTGTSVGAQYF
TRBV20-1	11	TRBJ2-2	CSARTPGELFF
TRBV9	14	TRBJ2-2	CASSVEALVGELFF
TRBV7-9	14	TRBJ2-7	CASSLGTGFYEQYF
TRBV5-1	15	TRBJ1-3	CASSLWGADGNTIYF
TRBV5-1	15	TRBJ1-1	CASSAIPRWGTEAFF
TRBV11-2	17	TRBJ1-2	CASSQPRRTNGGYGYTF
TRBV18	13	TRBJ1-1	CASSRTENTEAFF
TRBV19	15	TRBJ1-2	CASSLPLGQIYGYTF
TRBV2	15	TRBJ1-4	CASRTDTATNEKLFF
TRBV6-1	14	TRBJ1-5	CASSISFSDQPQHF
TRBV5-1	15	TRBJ2-7	CASSLEDRGTYEQYF
TRBV9	15	TRBJ2-3	CAATRGSYFTDTQYF
TRBV28	14	TRBJ1-5	CASSTRLSNQPQHF
TRBV14	16	TRBJ1-1	CASSQVQGAGSTEAFF
TRBV27	15	TRBJ2-5	CASSIYRGPMETQYF
TRBV10-2	13	TRBJ2-5	CASSSRREETQYF
TRBV9	15	TRBJ2-1	CASSVEGTNYNEQFF
TRBV10-2	12	TRBJ1-2	CASSEKGDGYTF
TRBV6-1	13	TRBJ2-5	CASSPGGLETQYF
TRBV18	15	TRBJ1-2	CASSPPATTNYGYTF
TRBV4-3	15	TRBJ1-2	CASSHSSGQQGGYTF
TRBV6-4	14	TRBJ1-5	CASSLREGNQPQHF
TRBV7-8	14	TRBJ1-2	CASSKGQGHYGYTF
TRBV6-6	12	TRBJ2-7	CASSASSYEQYF
TRBV19	12	TRBJ1-5	CASTDRNQPQHF
TRBV10-3	13	TRBJ2-3	CAITPDRGDTQYF
TRBV7-2	15	TRBJ2-7	CASSFTRTSKSEQYF
TRBV5-6	14	TRBJ2-7	CASSPGLGSYEQYF
TRBV28	14	TRBJ1-1	CASRTGQLNTEAFF
TRBV15	18	TRBJ2-5	CATSRDLRLAGKGETQYF
TRBV9	13	TRBJ1-1	CASSVAGNTEAFF
TRBV5-1	17	TRBJ1-4	CASSLTQGRMTNEKLFF
TRBV6-5	14	TRBJ2-1	CATHLAGGLREQFF
TRBV6-5	14	TRBJ2-3	CASSPRGSTDTQYF